Below are 17 T cell receptor beta chains sequenced from a single sample in a study of early T cells in non-severe SARS-CoV-2 infection. MiXCR was run by TCRdb on the 5' RACE reads, yielding one entry per CDR3 protein. This sample has tens of thousands of distinct CDR3 sequences, with around 11% found just once. The input for sequencing was whole blood, taken at baseline. These receptors were collected from an adult who was a healthcare worker with PCR-confirmed SARS-CoV-2 infection or an uninfected control (not recorded which).

The table lists this clonotype with many counts. This sequence joins TRBV28 and TRBJ2-5, with a weak D call TRBD2 (7 bases). CDR3 length: 13 amino acids. V dropped 4 bases and J dropped 8 bases, with 14 bases sitting between them. Germline V gene sequence: CDR1 MDHEN, CDR2 SYDVKM. CDR3 loop: CASSCRGAATQYF. For the CDR3, the DNA is TGTGCCAGCAGTTGCCGGGGGGCCGCCACCCAGTACTTC.

Only a few counts were recorded for this clonotype. J is TRBJ1-1 and V is TRBV28, with D unresolved. V gave up 3 bases and J gave up 4 bases, with 12 bases separating them. This CDR3 contains 14 residues. CDR1 and CDR2 from the germline V gene are MDHEN and SYDVKM. CDR3: CASSFGRLSTEAFF. In nucleotides, the CDR3 is TGTGCCAGCAGTTTTGGAAGGCTGAGCACTGAAGCTTTCTTT. Based on the CDR3 plus reference TRBV28 and TRBJ1-1, the full variable domain is DVKVTQSSRYLVKRTGEKVFLECVQDMDHENMFWYRQDPGLGLRLIYFSYDVKMKEKGDIPEGYSVSREKKERFSLILESASTNQTSMYLCASSFGRLSTEAFFGQGTRLTVV.

The V call is TRBV9, the J call TRBJ2-7; 7 bases align to TRBD1. This CDR3 is 13 amino acids long. V was clipped by 0 bases and J by 6 bases; unmatched bases: 3. CDR1 is SGDLS and CDR2 is YYNGEE in the germline V gene. For the CDR3, the DNA is TGTGCCAGCAGCGTAGAGGGGGCGGCCGAGCAGTACTTC. Its translation is CASSVEGAAEQYF.

This clonotype was recorded a few times. The chain combines TRBV18 with TRBJ2-3; unclear D gene. Germline V gene lookup returns CDR1 KGHSH and CDR2 LQKENI. Trimming took 3 bases from V and 5 from J, leaving 12 bases between them. The CDR3 runs to 14 residues. CDR3 DNA sequence: TGTGCCAGCTCACCCCGAGGCGCCGAAGATACGCAGTATTTT. Translating gives CASSPRGAEDTQYF.

The chain recombines TRBV2 with TRBJ2-2; 9 nucleotides line up with TRBD1. CDR1 and CDR2 from the germline V gene are SNHLY and FYNNEI. This CDR3 comprises 13 residues. V trimming: 7 bases; J trimming: 5 bases; junction bases outside the gene matches: 2. This CDR3 is CASKGQGTGELFF. The CDR3 coding sequence is TGTGCCAGCAAAGGACAGGGGACCGGGGAGCTGTTTTTT.

CDR3 nucleotides: TGTGCCAGCAGCTTAAACCCGCTAAGCACAGATACGCAGTATTTT. It is translated as CASSLNPLSTDTQYF. The rearrangement joins TRBV11-2 to TRBJ2-3, with no clear D. The germline V and J ends were trimmed by 2 bases and 0 bases, with 9 bases remaining between them. The germline V gene encodes CDR1 SGHAT and CDR2 FQNNGV. The length of the CDR3 is 15 residues.

This clonotype was recorded many times. V and J are TRBV6-5 and TRBJ1-1; D ambiguous. Trimming shortened V by 2 bases and J by 5 bases, and 6 bases separated the two germline ends. The CDR3 has 12 residues. The germline V gene has CDR1 MNHEY and CDR2 SVGAGI. Here the CDR3 DNA reads TGTGCCAGCAGTTACGACCGGACTGAAGCTTTCTTT. Encoded protein: CASSYDRTEAFF.

This clonotype was seen only a few times. This chain uses TRBV6-6 with TRBJ2-7, with 11 bases fitting TRBD2. Per the germline V gene, CDR1 is MNHNY and CDR2 is SVGAGI (reference sequence). The J segment lost 3 bases and the V segment lost 3 bases, leaving 4 bases of the junction unmatched. This CDR3 spans 15 amino acids. The CDR3, as DNA: TGTGCCAGCAGTTATGCGACTAGCGGGATCTACGAGCAGTACTTC. Encoded protein: CASSYATSGIYEQYF.

This chain connects TRBV2 to TRBJ1-1, with D perhaps TRBD1 (6 bases). This CDR3 comprises 15 residues. Germline values: CDR1 SNHLY, CDR2 FYNNEI. V was pared by 7 bases and J by 6 bases, with 21 bases between. The CDR3 region is CASTPGQISPAEAFF. CDR3 nucleotides: TGTGCCAGCACCCCCGGACAGATTTCCCCGGCTGAAGCTTTCTTT. The full variable domain, in which reference TRBV2 and TRBJ1-1 provide the parts outside the CDR3, is EPEVTQTPSHQVTQMGQEVILRCVPISNHLYFYWYRQILGQKVEFLVSFYNNEISEKSEIFDDQFSVERPDGSNFTLKIRSTKLEDSAMYFCASTPGQISPAEAFFGQGTRLTVV.

J is TRBJ2-7 and V is TRBV3-1; D is undetermined. CDR1 and CDR2 (germline): LGHDT, YNNKEL (reference sequence). Trimming took 5 bases from V and 3 from J, leaving 5 bases between them. CDR3 length: 11 residues. This CDR3 reads CASSRDYEQYF. The CDR3 nucleotides are TGTGCCAGCAGCAGGGACTACGAGCAGTACTTC.

The chain links TRBV9 to TRBJ2-1, with 10 bases fitting TRBD2. V dropped 3 bases and J dropped 7; count of bases not matched to a gene: 22. This CDR3 contains 20 residues. Germline V gene data show CDR1 as SGDLS and CDR2 as YYNGEE. DNA of the CDR3: TGTGCCAGCAGCGGTTCACCAGCGGGGGGGTTTTCCAGTCCTACAAATGAGCAGTTCTTC. Residues: CASSGSPAGGFSSPTNEQFF.

The chain combines TRBV3-1 with TRBJ2-2, with TRBD1 as a possible D gene (5 bases). Per the germline V gene, CDR1 is LGHDT and CDR2 is YNNKEL (reference sequence). V was cut by 1 base and J by 5 bases, with 17 bases left in between. The CDR3 length is 17 residues. The CDR3 reads CASSQAPLAGRTGELFF. CDR3 DNA sequence: TGTGCCAGCAGCCAAGCTCCCTTGGCAGGGCGGACCGGGGAGCTGTTTTTT.

This clonotype was recorded a few times. This chain uses TRBV6-2 or TRBV6-3 with TRBJ2-1, with 7 bases matching TRBD2. V shed 0 bases and J 12 bases; nucleotides not matched to a gene: 5. Germline V gene sequence: CDR1 MNHEY, CDR2 SVGEGT. The CDR3 spans 13 residues. The CDR3 loop is CASSYSETGGQFF. CDR3 coding DNA: TGTGCCAGCAGTTACTCCGAGACGGGGGGGCAGTTCTTC.

There are a few counts of this clonotype. The CDR3 is CASTGRREQYF. The CDR3 nucleotides are TGTGCCAGCACAGGGAGGAGGGAGCAGTACTTC. The chain is built from TRBV28 and TRBJ2-7; D perhaps matches TRBD2 (6 bases). The V gene lost 7 bases and the J gene lost 7 bases, with 11 bases spanning the gap. Germline CDR1 reads MDHEN; CDR2 reads SYDVKM. The CDR3 contains 11 residues.

The chain carries TRBV10-1 and TRBJ1-5; perhaps TRBD1 as D (5 bases). The V and J ends lost 0 bases and 0 bases respectively, with 15 bases between them. Germline CDR1 WNHNN, CDR2 SYGVQD (reference sequence). The CDR3 is 18 residues long. The CDR3 sequence is CASSESGEREYSNQPQHF. The CDR3 DNA sequence: TGCGCCAGCAGTGAGTCAGGGGAGAGAGAATATAGCAATCAGCCCCAGCATTTT.

This clonotype was detected ten times or more. The chain is built from TRBV7-9 and TRBJ2-7, with D unresolved. The V gene lost 4 bases and the J gene lost 2 bases, with 9 bases spanning the gap. CDR1 is SEHNR, CDR2 FQNEAQ, per germline (reference sequence). The CDR3 loop spans 13 amino acids. The CDR3 is CASSSAVTYEQYF. CDR3 coding DNA: TGTGCCAGCAGCTCGGCTGTCACCTACGAGCAGTACTTC.

The V and J genes are TRBV11-2 and TRBJ2-3; D gene ambiguous. V was trimmed by 1 base and J by 4 bases, leaving 12 bases between them. The CDR3 runs to 15 residues. Germline V gene sequence: CDR1 SGHAT, CDR2 FQNNGV. Here the CDR3 DNA reads TGTGCCAGCAGCTTAGTAAGGGTCAGACCAGATACGCAGTATTTT. This gives the protein CASSLVRVRPDTQYF.